This T cell receptor beta chain comes out of a study of blood T cell repertoires in COVID-19 (dated by TCRdb to 2020 to 2021). About the study as a whole: Samples covering the acute and convalescent phases of COVID-19 were provided by collaborators in the United States, Italy and Spain. The samples were drawn from two sources: the first 160 participants of the ongoing ImmuneRACE study, and fewer than 1,500 subjects contributed by 6 global collaborators. The material from the prospective study consisted of cDNA or gDNA derived from T cells, B-cell-depleted T cells, or PBMCs. HLA class I and class II types, where available, came from metadata supplied by the sample provider rather than from assay-based typing. The dataset comprised deeply sampled blood TCRbeta repertoires from subjects exposed to, actively infected with, or recovered from COVID-19. The sample metadata nearly always contained a de-identified subject ID, COVID-19 status, age in years and sex. A freely available public database, intended as a resource for researchers studying the immune response to SARS-CoV-2, is where the repertoires were released.

The research as a whole found: The amount of clinical and demographic metadata varied by source and participant and was provided uncurated.

This clone is a singleton in its sample. Its recognized antigen is unknown. No per-base quality is available; no much larger clone lies one base away. TCRbeta CDR3 regions were amplified from genomic DNA by means of the immunoSEQ Assay, a bias-controlled multiplex PCR. The paper's processing steps were these. Nucleated cell counts per sample were estimated from amplification of reference gene primers within the assay. To quantify the absolute abundance of each unique TCRbeta CDR3 rearrangement, sequence reads were collapsed and filtered. Productive Simpson clonality was computed per sample as the square root of Simpson's diversity index over productive rearrangements. Entries here come from immuneACCESS through TCRdb and include only in-frame sequences with V and J called. Some clones fail to appear in such tables; in the studies checked, an unresolved V gene covers under half of the shortfall, and the cause of the remainder is unknown. The D gene and trimming were derived from the DNA, and the V and J assignments and clone size from that table. This sample lists about 61,000 clones; roughly 80% were detected once. The ten largest clones take up roughly a fifth of the sample.

The germline ends are 22 bases apart after V is trimmed by 7 bases and J by 4 bases. CDR1 MNHEY and CDR2 SMNVEV are derived from the germline V gene (reference sequence). Spanning cysteine to phenylalanine, the CDR3 consists of 16 amino acids. Only the CDR3 DNA stays, 48 bases, in frame from base 1. Collaborating institutions collected whole blood in K2EDTA tubes following their own protocols. For TCRbeta analysis, collaborators shipped samples as frozen whole blood, isolated PBMCs, or DNA extracted from either of those sample types. This receptor was taken from an elderly man with active or convalescent COVID-19. The chain is assembled from TRBV27 and TRBJ1-2, with TRBD1 perhaps the D gene, on 5 matching bases. The specimen sequenced was peripheral blood. The bases read TGTGCCAGCACCGAAGCGTATCGGGCGGGGGGCTATGGCTACACCTTC. It translates as CASTEAYRAGGYGYTF.